Presented here are 13 T cell receptor beta chains from one specimen sequenced in a study of T cells in localized non-small cell lung cancer. Some clones are missing from TCRdb's copy, which holds only in-frame ones; the method was immunoSEQ multiplex PCR. The table shows around 78,000 clones, with roughly 91% occurring only once. The specimen was peripheral blood, collected before any cancer treatment. These receptors were collected from a woman aged 40-69 years with stage I squamous cell lung carcinoma.

J is TRBJ2-3 and V is TRBV19, with D tentatively TRBD1 (6 bases). Deletions cut 0 bases from V and 4 bases from J, with 11 bases between. The CDR3 has 15 residues. The germline CDR1 and CDR2 sequences are LNHDA and SQIVND (reference sequence). The CDR3 nucleotides are TGTGCCAGTAGTATAGAACCAGGGGTAGCAGATACGCAGTATTTT. This encodes CASSIEPGVADTQYF.

This clone was recorded at least ten times. The chain joins TRBV20-1 to TRBJ2-5, with a possible D match to TRBD2 (5 bases). The V end was cut by 5 bases, the J end by 5 bases, with 6 bases between. CDR3 length: 10 amino acids. Germline V gene sequence: CDR1 DFQATT, CDR2 SNEGSKA (reference sequence). CDR3 region: CSAGEETQYF. As DNA, the CDR3 is TGCAGTGCTGGGGAGGAGACCCAGTACTTC.

The chain carries TRBV27 and TRBJ1-6; D may be TRBD1 (6 bases). Trimming removed 6 bases from V and 7 bases from J, with 13 bases in between. Per germline, CDR1 MNHEY and CDR2 SMNVEV (reference sequence). The CDR3 contains 14 residues. CDR3 region: CASSPQGLNSPLHF. The CDR3, as DNA: TGTGCCAGCAGCCCCCAGGGGCTAAATTCACCCCTCCACTTT.

The V gene is TRBV2, the J gene TRBJ1-2; 11 nucleotides match TRBD1. Germline CDR1 and CDR2: SNHLY and FYNNEI. The CDR3 contains 14 residues. V was pared by 5 bases and J by 4 bases, with 3 bases of the junction left unmatched. Here the CDR3 reads CASSRTGGPYGYTF. CDR3 DNA sequence: TGTGCCAGCAGTCGGACAGGGGGCCCCTATGGCTACACCTTC.

The CDR3 DNA is TGTGCCAGCAGCCCAGGGGGACTAGCGGGCAACAATGAGCAGTTCTTC. It codes for CASSPGGLAGNNEQFF. This chain joins TRBV7-9 and TRBJ2-1; 12 bases agree with TRBD2. V was pared by 5 bases and J by 5 bases, with 7 bases of the junction left unmatched. CDR3 size: 16 residues. In germline, CDR1 is SEHNR, CDR2 FQNEAQ (reference sequence).

The V gene is TRBV18, the J gene TRBJ1-1, with no clear D. CDR1 is KGHSH and CDR2 is LQKENI in the germline V gene. V lost 3 bases and J lost 2, with 7 bases in between. The CDR3 runs to 13 residues. CDR3: CASSPQVNTEAFF. The CDR3 DNA reads TGTGCCAGCTCACCGCAGGTCAACACTGAAGCTTTCTTT.

The CDR3 spells CASSNRDGSYEQYF. The CDR3 DNA is TGTGCCAGCAGTAACCGGGACGGGAGCTACGAGCAGTACTTC. This chain connects TRBV6-5 to TRBJ2-7; a possible D gene is TRBD2 (6 bases). The germline CDR1 and CDR2 sequences are MNHEY and SVGAGI. The CDR3 is made up of 14 amino acids. V lost 5 bases to trimming and J lost 3 bases, with 14 bases between them.

The chain employs TRBV6-1 and TRBJ2-6; the D is unclear. From germline, CDR1 is MNHNS and CDR2 SASEGT. This CDR3 is built from 13 residues. Trimming removed 7 bases from V and 1 base from J, with 5 bases in between. This CDR3 is CASTKSGANVLTF. The DNA of the CDR3 is TGTGCCAGCACCAAGTCTGGGGCCAACGTCCTGACTTTC.

The chain combines TRBV5-4 with TRBJ2-7; TRBD2 aligns across 7 bases. The J segment lost 3 bases and the V segment lost 1 base, leaving 4 bases of the junction unmatched. The CDR3 has 14 residues. Germline assignment: CDR1 SGHNT and CDR2 YYREEE (reference sequence). This chain's CDR3 is CASSLKAGHYEQYF. CDR3 bases: TGTGCCAGCAGCTTGAAAGCGGGGCACTACGAGCAGTACTTC. Combining the CDR3 with reference TRBV5-4 and TRBJ2-7 gives the whole variable domain ETGVTQSPTHLIKTRGQQVTLRCSSQSGHNTVSWYQQALGQGPQFIFQYYREEENGRGNFPPRFSGLQFPNYSSELNVNALELDDSALYLCASSLKAGHYEQYFGPGTRLTVT.

This chain joins TRBV5-1 and TRBJ2-7, with no clear D. Germline loops: CDR1 SGHRS, CDR2 YFSETQ. Trimming stripped 0 bases from V and 0 bases from J, with 16 bases between. The CDR3 totals 17 residues. CDR3 sequence: CASSLGVVLGSSYEQYF. The CDR3 DNA reads as TGCGCCAGCAGCTTGGGGGTTGTTCTGGGTAGCTCCTACGAGCAGTACTTC.

The V and J genes are TRBV7-3 and TRBJ1-5; D ambiguous. Trimming shortened V by 1 base and J by 3 bases, and 7 bases separated the two germline ends. Germline V gene lookup returns CDR1 SGHTA and CDR2 FQGTGA. The CDR3 consists of 14 residues. The CDR3 nucleotides are TGTGCCAGCAGCTTAAGCGTCTTCAATCAGCCCCAGCATTTT. This translates into CASSLSVFNQPQHF.

The chain recombines TRBV29-1 with TRBJ1-2; D ambiguous. CDR1 and CDR2 (germline): SQVTM, ANQGSEA. V shed 7 bases and J shed 2 bases, with 14 bases lying between them. The CDR3 spans 13 residues. The CDR3 nucleotides read TGCAGCGCTGCCCAGACTGGGAACTATGGCTACACCTTC. Amino acids: CSAAQTGNYGYTF.

This clone is a singleton in its sample. The chain carries TRBV7-9 and TRBJ2-7; D gene uncertain. Between the trimmed V and J ends, which lost 0 bases and 0 bases, there was a span of 12 bases. Germline V CDR1 and CDR2: SEHNR, FQNEAQ (reference sequence). This CDR3 has 16 residues. The CDR3 spells CASSLALGVSSYEQYF. CDR3 DNA: TGTGCCAGCAGCTTAGCGCTCGGTGTCAGCTCCTACGAGCAGTACTTC.